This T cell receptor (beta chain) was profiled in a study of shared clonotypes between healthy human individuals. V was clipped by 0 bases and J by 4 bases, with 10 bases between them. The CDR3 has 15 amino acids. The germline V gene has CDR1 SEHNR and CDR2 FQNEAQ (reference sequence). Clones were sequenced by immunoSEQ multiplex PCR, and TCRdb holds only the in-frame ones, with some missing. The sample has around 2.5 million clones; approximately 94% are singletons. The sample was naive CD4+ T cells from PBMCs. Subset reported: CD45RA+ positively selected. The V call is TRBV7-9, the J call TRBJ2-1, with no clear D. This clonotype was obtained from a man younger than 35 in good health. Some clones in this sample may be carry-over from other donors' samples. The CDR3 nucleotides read TGTGCCAGCAGCTTAGCGAGGACGGAGTACAATGAGCAGTTCTTC. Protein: CASSLARTEYNEQFF.